Listed here are 23 T cell receptor beta chains from one sample, sequenced in a study of blood T cell repertoires in COVID-19. Method: immunoSEQ multiplex PCR; TCRdb's copy keeps in-frame clones and lacks some. The data contain approximately 260,000 clones, 82% of them singletons. The sequencing sample was made of peripheral blood. The source of these receptors is a woman of 80 years or more with active or convalescent COVID-19.

The chain links TRBV29-1 to TRBJ1-2, with a tentative D call TRBD1 (6 bases). Germline loops: CDR1 SQVTM, CDR2 ANQGSEA. Trimming pared 3 bases from V and 7 bases from J, leaving 12 bases between. This CDR3 region has 12 residues. CDR3 DNA sequence: TGCAGCGTTGAGAGGGGGAAACGTGGCTACACCTTC. Translated, it gives CSVERGKRGYTF. Using reference TRBV29-1 and TRBJ1-2 for the parts outside the CDR3, the full variable domain is SAVISQKPSRDICQRGTSLTIQCQVDSQVTMMFWYRQQPGQSLTLIATANQGSEATYESGFVIDKFPISRPNLTFSTLTVSNMSPEDSSIYLCSVERGKRGYTFGSGTRLTVV.

The chain joins TRBV6-5 to TRBJ2-5; tentative D call: TRBD2 (6 bases). Germline V gene sequence: CDR1 MNHEY, CDR2 SVGAGI. CDR3 length equals 14 residues. V lost 5 bases, J lost 5 bases, and 15 bases lay in between. The CDR3 bases are TGTGCCAGCAGTCTCCGGGAGAGCAGGGAGACCCAGTACTTC. This gives the protein CASSLRESRETQYF.

This rearrangement joins TRBV25-1 to TRBJ2-3; 9 nucleotides match TRBD1. Germline CDR1 is MGHDK and CDR2 is SYGVNS. CDR3 length equals 17 residues. Losses at the gene ends were 6 bases for V and 5 bases for J; bases not matched to a gene: 15. The CDR3 spells CASRPSAGTGFLDTQYF. For the CDR3, the DNA is TGTGCCAGCAGACCCAGCGCCGGGACAGGGTTTCTAGATACGCAGTATTTT.

The V and J genes are TRBV5-1 and TRBJ2-4; no definite D call. There are 17 residues in the CDR3. Germline V gene sequence: CDR1 SGHRS, CDR2 YFSETQ. Trimming took off 0 bases at V and 1 base at J, with 14 bases between the two ends. The CDR3 reads CASSLAGISNAKNIQYF. In nucleotides, the CDR3 is TGCGCCAGCAGCTTGGCCGGTATAAGTAACGCCAAAAACATTCAGTACTTC.

The chain combines TRBV5-8 with TRBJ2-3, with D possibly being TRBD2 (6 bases). V lost 4 bases to trimming and J lost 0 bases, with 15 bases between them. The CDR3 runs 16 residues. CDR1 and CDR2 (germline): SGHTS, YDEGEE. The CDR3 DNA reads as TGTGCCAGCAGCCGGAGGGTCTCGTCTAGCACAGATACGCAGTATTTT. This codes for CASSRRVSSSTDTQYF.

The chain joins TRBV6-5 to TRBJ2-5, with D possibly being TRBD1 (5 bases). V was trimmed by 6 bases and J by 1 base, leaving 15 bases between them. The CDR3 is 15 amino acids. Germline values: CDR1 MNHEY, CDR2 SVGAGI. The CDR3 bases are TGTGCCAGCAGCAACGACAGATCCCCCCAAGAGACCCAGTACTTC. Its translation is CASSNDRSPQETQYF.

As DNA, the CDR3 is TGTGCCAGCAGCCCACTAGGGAGAACCACAGATACGCAGTATTTT. Protein sequence: CASSPLGRTTDTQYF. V and J are TRBV7-9 and TRBJ2-3; TRBD2 is a possible D gene (5 bases). Between the trimmed V and J ends, which lost 5 bases and 2 bases, there was a span of 14 bases. Germline CDR1 reads SEHNR; CDR2 reads FQNEAQ (reference sequence). The CDR3 is made up of 15 amino acids.

The V call is TRBV19, the J call TRBJ2-1, with 10 bases fitting TRBD1. Germline CDR1 is LNHDA and CDR2 is SQIVND (reference sequence). Trimming at V came to 3 bases and at J to 8 bases, leaving 4 bases not matched to a gene. The CDR3 runs to 14 residues. The CDR3 bases are TGTGCCAGTAGTATGACAGGGGGCAAGGATGAGCAGTTCTTC. Translated, it gives CASSMTGGKDEQFF. Complete variable domain (other parts from reference TRBV19 and TRBJ2-1): DGGITQSPKYLFRKEGQNVTLSCEQNLNHDAMYWYRQDPGQGLRLIYYSQIVNDFQKGDIAEGYSVSREKKESFPLTVTSAQKNPTAFYLCASSMTGGKDEQFFGPGTRLTVL.

In its sample, this clone was seen a few times. The gene calls are TRBV27 and TRBJ1-1, with 10 positions matching TRBD1. The CDR3 has 14 residues. Trimming at V came to 5 bases and at J to 5 bases, leaving 5 bases not matched to a gene. The germline V gene encodes CDR1 MNHEY and CDR2 SMNVEV (reference sequence). This chain's CDR3 is CASSRQGARTEAFF. CDR3 in DNA: TGTGCCAGCAGTAGACAGGGGGCGCGGACTGAAGCTTTCTTT.

Written as DNA, the CDR3 is TGTGCCAGCAGTTGGGACAGGTATGGCTACACCTTC. Protein: CASSWDRYGYTF. This rearrangement joins TRBV28 to TRBJ1-2; 8 nucleotides align to TRBD1. Germline V gene lookup returns CDR1 MDHEN and CDR2 SYDVKM. The CDR3 spans 12 residues. The ends lost 4 bases at V and 5 bases at J; junction bases unmatched: 0.

This clone was counted a single time. The chain joins TRBV5-5 to TRBJ1-1; 7 bases agree with TRBD1. V was clipped by 2 bases and J by 4 bases; unmatched bases: 11. The germline CDR1 and CDR2 sequences are SGHKS and YYEKEE (reference sequence). The CDR3 runs to 16 residues. CDR3 sequence: CASSFYRDRGSTEAFF. For the CDR3, the DNA is TGTGCCAGCAGCTTTTACCGGGACAGAGGGAGCACTGAAGCTTTCTTT.

J is TRBJ2-3 and V is TRBV5-1, with 11 positions matching TRBD1. The CDR3 is made up of 15 amino acids. The J segment lost 1 base and the V segment lost 4 bases, leaving 2 bases of the junction unmatched. The germline CDR1 and CDR2 sequences are SGHRS and YFSETQ. DNA for the CDR3: TGCGCCAGCAGCGCGGACAGGGGGCGCACAGATACGCAGTATTTT. Translation gives CASSADRGRTDTQYF. Together with reference TRBV5-1 and TRBJ2-3, the CDR3 gives the full variable domain: KAGVTQTPRYLIKTRGQQVTLSCSPISGHRSVSWYQQTPGQGLQFLFEYFSETQRNKGNFPGRFSGRQFSNSRSEMNVSTLELGDSALYLCASSADRGRTDTQYFGPGTRLTVL.

The chain is built from TRBV5-1 and TRBJ1-1; D remains ambiguous. CDR1 and CDR2 from the germline V gene are SGHRS and YFSETQ. The length of the CDR3 is 15 residues. V dropped 2 bases and J dropped 0 bases, with 11 bases sitting between them. The CDR3 region is CASSFQDGVNTEAFF. CDR3 nucleotides: TGCGCCAGCAGCTTCCAAGACGGAGTGAACACTGAAGCTTTCTTT.

The gene calls are TRBV24-1 and TRBJ2-7; TRBD1 aligns across 9 bases. Germline V gene sequence: CDR1 KGHDR, CDR2 SFDVKD. This CDR3 region has 14 residues. The junction had 12 bases not matched to a gene; V was cut back by 10 bases and J by 6 bases. The CDR3: CATPDRDRVIEQYF. CDR3 DNA: TGTGCCACGCCAGACCGGGACAGGGTGATCGAGCAGTACTTC.

The chain recombines TRBV10-3 with TRBJ2-7, with 7 bases aligning to TRBD1. This CDR3 spans 18 amino acids. J lost 0 bases, V lost 4 bases, and 15 bases had no gene match. CDR1 and CDR2 (germline): ENHRY, SYGVKD. The CDR3: CAISGQGQRRTFSYEQYF. As DNA, the CDR3 is TGTGCCATCAGTGGGCAGGGACAGCGCCGAACCTTCTCCTACGAGCAGTACTTC.

The rearrangement links TRBV29-1 to TRBJ1-1; D gene ambiguous. CDR1 is SQVTM and CDR2 is ANQGSEA in the germline V gene. The CDR3 loop spans 13 amino acids. V gave up 4 bases and J gave up 2 bases, with 11 bases separating them. The CDR3 region is CSVASSVNTEAFF. In DNA, the CDR3 is TGCAGCGTTGCGTCCTCCGTTAACACTGAAGCTTTCTTT.

In its sample, this clone was seen once. J is TRBJ1-5 and V is TRBV5-1, with D unresolved. The CDR3 extends over 15 amino acids. V was cut by 0 bases and J by 7 bases, with 14 bases left in between. Looked up from germline, CDR1 is SGHRS and CDR2 is YFSETQ. In nucleotides, the CDR3 is TGCGCCAGCAGCTTGGACGGAGGTTGGCGCCAGCCCCAGCATTTT. This sequence encodes CASSLDGGWRQPQHF. The full variable domain, with the rest looked up from reference TRBV5-1 and TRBJ1-5, is KAGVTQTPRYLIKTRGQQVTLSCSPISGHRSVSWYQQTPGQGLQFLFEYFSETQRNKGNFPGRFSGRQFSNSRSEMNVSTLELGDSALYLCASSLDGGWRQPQHFGDGTRLSIL.

The V call is TRBV30, the J call TRBJ2-7, with D possibly TRBD2 on 6 matching bases. Looked up from germline, CDR1 is GTSNPN and CDR2 is SVGIG (reference sequence). CDR3 length: 15 residues. Trimming removed 3 bases at V and 4 bases at J, with 19 bases between. CDR3: CAWSPIGGIFYEQYF. The CDR3 DNA sequence: TGTGCCTGGAGCCCCATCGGGGGAATCTTTTACGAGCAGTACTTC.

V gene TRBV28 combines with J gene TRBJ2-7; TRBD1 agrees at 7 bases. There are 15 residues in the CDR3. Germline lookup yields CDR1 MDHEN and CDR2 SYDVKM. V shed 7 bases, J shed 2 bases, and the junction held 11 bases outside the gene matches. The CDR3 nucleotides read TGTGCCAGCACCCCGAGGGGGACAGTAGCCTACGAGCAGTACTTC. It is translated as CASTPRGTVAYEQYF.

The gene calls are TRBV5-1 and TRBJ2-1; 13 nucleotides agree with TRBD2. The CDR3 contains 20 residues. Per the germline V gene, CDR1 is SGHRS and CDR2 is YFSETQ. J gave up 5 bases and V 0 bases, and 14 bases lay outside the gene matches. CDR3 nucleotides: TGCGCCAGCAGCTTGGTGGGGGGACTAGCGGGGCCAAACGACCACAATGAGCAGTTCTTC. This codes for CASSLVGGLAGPNDHNEQFF.

This chain joins TRBV3-1 (or the pseudogene TRBV3-2) and TRBJ2-1; D gene ambiguous. Trimming cost V 0 bases and J 10 bases, with 7 bases left between them. Germline V lookup: CDR1 LGHDT, CDR2 YNNKEL (reference sequence). The CDR3 consists of 12 residues. This CDR3 is CASSQDSVEQFF. CDR3 bases: TGTGCCAGCAGCCAAGACTCAGTCGAGCAGTTCTTC.

The chain recombines TRBV6-5 with TRBJ2-1; 11 nucleotides align to TRBD2. The CDR3 consists of 13 residues. Germline CDR1 and CDR2: MNHEY and SVGAGI. With 8 bases clipped from V and 8 bases from J, the junction kept 5 bases outside the gene matches. This CDR3 reads CASGLAGGDEQFF. CDR3 DNA: TGTGCCAGCGGCCTAGCGGGAGGAGATGAGCAGTTCTTC.

The rearrangement links TRBV6-4 to TRBJ2-1, with 9 bases lining up with TRBD1. CDR1 is MRHNA, CDR2 SNTAGT, per germline. This CDR3 contains 14 residues. V was clipped by 3 bases and J by 6 bases; unmatched bases: 3. CDR3 residues: CASSEQGAGNEQFF. CDR3 coding DNA: TGTGCCAGCAGTGAACAGGGGGCTGGCAATGAGCAGTTCTTC.